This note documents a single TCR beta chain sequence. This sample stems from a study of blood T cell repertoires in COVID-19. Study context: The origin of the acute and convalescent COVID-19 samples was the United States, Italy and Spain.

The V gene's germline CDR1 is LGHDT and CDR2 YNNKEL (reference sequence). V was pared by 2 bases and J by 6 bases, with 10 bases of the junction left unmatched. There are 17 residues in the CDR3. TCRdb's copy holds only in-frame clones and misses some; the assay was immunoSEQ multiplex PCR. The sample lists around 100,000 clones, more than 75% occurring once. The chain uses TRBV3-1 (or the pseudogene TRBV3-2) and TRBJ1-6; 7 bases are a match to TRBD1. The clonotype comes from a human donor in a cohort sampled during active COVID-19. The sequenced material came from peripheral blood. DNA for the CDR3: TGTGCCAGCAGCCAACTCCGGCCGAGACAGGGTAATTCACCCCTCCACTTT. As protein: CASSQLRPRQGNSPLHF.